This entry is about one TCR beta chain. Grouping used clinical history reported by participants in a survey and questionnaire. Cohort 3 recovery required two negative PCRs, clearance, or symptom resolution. The V end was cut by 6 bases, the J end by 4 bases, with 12 bases between. CDR3 length equals 13 residues. Per germline, CDR1 MNHEY and CDR2 SVGAGI. As originally analysed: Reference gene primers were amplified, and this amplification served to estimate nucleated cell counts. TCRdb keeps only in-frame clones here, not all; method: immunoSEQ multiplex PCR. V, J and clone size are those of that table, while D and trimming were read from the DNA. The repertoire consists of 350,000 to 400,000 clones, with approximately 90% occurring once and the leading ten covering roughly 1.2%. The sample originates from a study of blood T cell repertoires in COVID-19. About the research overall: Sample material is recorded as cDNA or gDNA derived from T cells, B-cell-depleted T cells, or PBMCs.

The material sequenced was PBMCs or T cells enriched from blood (not recorded which). The source is a woman aged 18 to 35 who had recovered from COVID-19. J is TRBJ1-2 and V is TRBV6-5; D not certain. Here the CDR3 reads CASSHSESYGYTF. The CDR3 DNA follows: TGTGCCAGCAGCCACAGTGAGAGCTATGGCTACACCTTC.